The present TCR beta chain was sequenced within a study of blood T cell repertoires in COVID-19. Germline CDR1 and CDR2: SGHTA and FQGTGA. Losses at the gene ends were 5 bases for V and 6 bases for J; bases not matched to a gene: 10. There are 16 residues in the CDR3. Measured with immunoSEQ multiplex PCR; TCRdb has only the in-frame clones, and not every one. The sample carries 70,000 or so clones, around nine tenths recorded once. The chain recombines TRBV7-3 with TRBJ2-1, with TRBD1 identical over 10 bases. The source of this sequence is a human donor in a cohort sampled during active COVID-19. The sequenced material came from peripheral blood. DNA of the CDR3: TGTGCCAGCAGCCCCTACGGGACAGGGGCCATCAATGAGCAGTTCTTC. It specifies CASSPYGTGAINEQFF.